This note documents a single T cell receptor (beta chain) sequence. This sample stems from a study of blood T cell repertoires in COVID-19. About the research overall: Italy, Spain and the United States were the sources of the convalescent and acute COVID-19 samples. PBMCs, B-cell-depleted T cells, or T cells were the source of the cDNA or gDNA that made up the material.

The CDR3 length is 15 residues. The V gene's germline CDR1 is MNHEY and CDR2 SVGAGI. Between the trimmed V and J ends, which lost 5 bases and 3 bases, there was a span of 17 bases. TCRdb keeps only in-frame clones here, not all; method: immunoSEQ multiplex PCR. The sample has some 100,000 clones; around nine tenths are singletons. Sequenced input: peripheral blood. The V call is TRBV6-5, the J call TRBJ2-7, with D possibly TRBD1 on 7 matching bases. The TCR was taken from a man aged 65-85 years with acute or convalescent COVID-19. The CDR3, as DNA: TGTGCCAGCAGTACGCAGGGGGGTGGGGACTACGAGCAGTACTTC. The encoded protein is CASSTQGGGDYEQYF.